This passage covers 32 T cell receptor beta chains from one sample sequenced in a study of shared clonotypes between healthy human individuals (dated by TCRdb to 2019 to 2021). Libraries were constructed by the immunoSEQ multiplex PCR assay. TCRdb retrieved this table from immuneACCESS and kept in-frame rearrangements only. Not all clones are present; in checked studies, unresolved V genes account for under half, and no reason is known for the remainder. This sample comprises about 520,000 clones, approximately 81% of them detected only once. Together, the top ten hold over 9.5% of the sample. The sample consisted of PBMCs. Source of these receptors: a woman aged 35 to 49 in good health. Some clones in this sample may be carry-over from other donors' samples.

The chain has TRBV19 and TRBJ1-1, with TRBD1 as a possible D gene (5 bases). Germline V lookup: CDR1 LNHDA, CDR2 SQIVND (reference sequence). Trimming pared 1 base from V and 4 bases from J, leaving 13 bases between. This CDR3 has 15 residues. Here the CDR3 reads CASSIAAGWATEAFF. The CDR3 DNA reads TGTGCCAGTAGTATAGCAGCAGGGTGGGCCACTGAAGCTTTCTTT.

J is TRBJ2-1 and V is TRBV5-8, with TRBD2 matching over 11 bases. CDR3 length equals 15 residues. Germline CDR1 is SGHTS and CDR2 is YDEGEE. Germline trimming cut 2 bases from V and 8 bases from J; bases unmatched to any gene: 6. The CDR3 bases are TGTGCCAGCAGCTTTAGCGGGAGGGCCATGGATGAGCAGTTCTTC. Its translation: CASSFSGRAMDEQFF.

Here the CDR3 DNA reads TGTGCCAGCAGTGATCAATTGAGGTTTCCGAATGAGCAGTTCTTC. Residues: CASSDQLRFPNEQFF. The rearrangement uses TRBV2 and TRBJ2-1; unclear D gene. V was shortened by 3 bases and J by 7 bases, with 16 bases between the two germline ends. The CDR3 totals 15 residues. Per the germline V gene, CDR1 is SNHLY and CDR2 is FYNNEI.

With respect to this clone: It is likely a read error: a sequence one base away is far more abundant. This specimen includes other DNA sequences encoding the same CDR3. The chain has TRBV7-9 and TRBJ2-7, with 9 nucleotides matching TRBD2. Germline-derived CDR1 and CDR2 are SEHNR and FQNEAQ (reference sequence). The length of the CDR3 is 15 residues. CDR3 sequence: CASSPGLAYSYEQYF. CDR3 DNA sequence: TGCGCCAGCAGCCCCGGACTAGCGTACTCCTACGAGCAGTACTTC.

The rearrangement joins TRBV7-2 to TRBJ2-3, with unresolved D. Trimming cost V 5 bases and J 10 bases, with 16 bases left between them. Germline loops: CDR1 SGHTA, CDR2 FQGNSA. The CDR3 sequence is 13 residues long. The CDR3 sequence is CASSPGWMDAQYF. CDR3 DNA sequence: TGTGCCAGCAGCCCCGGATGGATGGATGCGCAGTATTTT.

This sequence joins TRBV29-1 and TRBJ2-1; perhaps TRBD2 as D (6 bases). The ends were cut back, 6 bases at V and 0 bases at J, with 15 bases in the middle. The CDR3 loop spans 15 amino acids. Germline V CDR1 and CDR2: SQVTM, ANQGSEA. The CDR3 reads CSVLSSESSYNEQFF. The CDR3 DNA is TGCAGCGTGCTCTCTAGCGAGAGCTCCTACAATGAGCAGTTCTTC.

As to this clone: A far larger clone is off by one base, so a read error is likely. V is TRBV6-4 and J is TRBJ2-3; 8 bases line up with TRBD2. This CDR3 has 15 amino acids. Trimming removed 4 bases from V and 0 bases from J; junction bases left unmatched: 3. Germline CDR1 and CDR2: MRHNA and SNTAGT. CDR3 loop: CASSGSSGSTDTQYF. The CDR3 DNA is TGTGCCAGCAGTGGCTCTAGCGGGAGCACAGATACGCAGTATTTT.

The chain uses TRBV27 and TRBJ1-2; 12 nucleotides match TRBD1. Unmatched junction bases numbered 14, after V lost 5 bases and J lost 4 bases. This CDR3 is built from 18 residues. The germline V gene encodes CDR1 MNHEY and CDR2 SMNVEV (reference sequence). CDR3 in amino acids: CASSPFSSGQGAGYGYTF. CDR3 coding DNA: TGTGCCAGCAGTCCGTTTAGTTCGGGACAGGGGGCTGGCTATGGCTACACCTTC.

Only one count was recorded for this clone. The chain employs TRBV15 and TRBJ2-7; D gene uncertain. Germline CDR1 and CDR2: LNHNV and YYDKDF (reference sequence). The CDR3 has 14 amino acids. V lost 3 bases and J lost 1, with 10 bases in between. The CDR3 sequence: CATSRGSSSYEQYF. Here the CDR3 DNA reads TGTGCCACCAGCAGGGGATCATCGTCCTACGAGCAGTACTTC.

The V gene is TRBV6-6, the J gene TRBJ2-2; no reliable D call. The V gene lost 7 bases and the J gene lost 4 bases, with 7 bases spanning the gap. In germline, CDR1 is MNHNY, CDR2 SVGAGI (reference sequence). This CDR3 spans 12 amino acids. The CDR3 loop is CASTTSTGELFF. The CDR3 DNA sequence: TGTGCCAGCACCACGAGCACCGGGGAGCTGTTTTTT.

DNA of the CDR3: TGTGCCAGCAGCTGGGCAGGGGGCGGCTACACCTTC. Its protein is CASSWAGGGYTF. This sequence joins TRBV6-1 and TRBJ1-2; 8 bases fit TRBD1. There are 12 residues in the CDR3. Trimming took 6 bases from V and 8 from J; bases not matched to a gene: 5. Germline CDR1 is MNHNS and CDR2 is SASEGT.

The chain joins TRBV5-1 to TRBJ2-3, with TRBD1 matching 11 bases. The germline V gene encodes CDR1 SGHRS and CDR2 YFSETQ. The CDR3 spans 17 residues. V was clipped by 3 bases and J by 4 bases; unmatched bases: 10. The DNA for the CDR3 is TGCGCCAGCAGCTCAACCGGGACAGGGGGGAAGGCAGATACGCAGTATTTT. It codes for CASSSTGTGGKADTQYF.

Remarks on this clone: A much bigger clone sits one base away, suggesting this may be a read error. V and J are TRBV7-9 and TRBJ2-2, with 12 bases fitting TRBD2. V shed 5 bases, J shed 4 bases, and the junction held 5 bases outside the gene matches. CDR1 and CDR2 from the germline V gene are SEHNR and FQNEAQ (reference sequence). The CDR3 runs 16 residues. CDR3 DNA: TGTGCCAGCAGCCCCGGACTAGCGGGAAGCACCGGGGAGCTGTTTTTT. This gives the protein CASSPGLAGSTGELFF.

The chain links TRBV18 to TRBJ2-7, with 9 bases matching TRBD1. V dropped 3 bases and J dropped 4; count of bases not matched to a gene: 7. Germline V gene sequence: CDR1 KGHSH, CDR2 LQKENI. The CDR3 is made up of 15 amino acids. The CDR3 DNA is TGTGCCAGCTCACCTACAGGGGGCTTAGTATACGAGCAGTACTTC. Residues: CASSPTGGLVYEQYF.

The J gene is TRBJ2-3, the V gene TRBV9; D is uncertain. There are 13 residues in the CDR3. Trimming pared 4 bases from V and 2 bases from J, leaving 8 bases between. Looked up from germline, CDR1 is SGDLS and CDR2 is YYNGEE. The CDR3 DNA sequence: TGTGCCAGCAGCCGGACGGCCACAGATACGCAGTATTTT. Translation: CASSRTATDTQYF.

As to this clone: Different DNA sequences within this sample yield the same CDR3. The chain carries TRBV18 and TRBJ2-3; no firm D call. Germline-derived CDR1 and CDR2 are KGHSH and LQKENI. The CDR3 is 13 residues long. Trimming pared 2 bases from V and 3 bases from J, leaving 6 bases between. CDR3 in amino acids: CASSPLETDTQYF. The CDR3 DNA reads as TGTGCCAGCTCACCATTGGAGACAGATACGCAGTATTTT.

The CDR3 reads CASSFEDGAKFF. The CDR3 coding sequence is TGTGCCAGCAGCTTCGAAGACGGAGCTAAGTTCTTC. The genes are TRBV7-3 and TRBJ2-1; D gene unclear. Trimming left V 3 bases short and J 14 bases short, with 14 bases between. The CDR3 totals 12 residues. Germline loops: CDR1 SGHTA, CDR2 FQGTGA.

This clone was observed a handful of times. The J gene is TRBJ1-2, the V gene TRBV7-9, with 7 bases aligning to TRBD1. Trimming took 5 bases from V and 1 from J; bases not matched to a gene: 7. Germline values: CDR1 SEHNR, CDR2 FQNEAQ (reference sequence). This CDR3 is 15 amino acids long. The chain's CDR3 is CASSPRQGHNYGYTF. In DNA form, the CDR3 reads TGTGCCAGCAGCCCCCGACAGGGCCATAACTATGGCTACACCTTC.

The rearrangement joins TRBV6-5 to TRBJ1-1; weak D call: TRBD1 (5 bases). V dropped 6 bases and J dropped 5 bases, with 19 bases sitting between them. Germline lookup yields CDR1 MNHEY and CDR2 SVGAGI. The CDR3 contains 15 residues. The CDR3 protein is CASRRRGRGKTEAFF. The DNA for the CDR3 is TGTGCCAGCAGACGAAGAGGTAGGGGCAAGACTGAAGCTTTCTTT.

Note on this clone: Given a far larger clone just one base away, this is likely a sequencing read error. The missing conserved phenylalanine or tryptophan at the end of this CDR3 makes a read error likely. The genes are TRBV28 and TRBJ2-7; 9 nucleotides align to TRBD1. This CDR3 has 16 residues. Germline values: CDR1 MDHEN, CDR2 SYDVKM. V lost 3 bases, J lost 5 bases, and 11 bases stayed unmatched. CDR3 nucleotide sequence: TGTGCCAGCAGTTTTGTTGCCGGACAGGGGTTGAACGAGCAGTACTCC. This codes for CASSFVAGQGLNEQYS.

Of note for this clone: It is likely a read error: a sequence one base away is far more abundant. The chain is built from TRBV5-6 and TRBJ2-6; D is unclear. The CDR3 covers 15 residues. Germline CDR1 reads SGHDT; CDR2 reads YYEEEE. Trimming left V 1 base short and J 0 bases short, with 5 bases between. The chain's CDR3 is CASSLWGSGANVLTF. DNA for the CDR3: TGTGCCAGCAGCTTGTGGGGCTCTGGGGCCAACGTCCTGACTTTC.

CDR3 sequence (DNA): TGTGCCAGCGGGCCGTATCATGAGCAGTTCTTC. This codes for CASGPYHEQFF. This rearrangement joins TRBV7-6 to TRBJ2-1; D is undetermined. Germline V CDR1 and CDR2: SGHVS, FNYEAQ. The V end lost 8 bases, the J end lost 8 bases, and 10 bases lay between the germline ends. The CDR3 runs to 11 residues.

About this clone itself: Given a far larger clone just one base away, this is likely a sequencing read error. The gene calls are TRBV27 and TRBJ1-5; the D call may be TRBD1 or TRBD2 (6 bases each). The J call may be wrong; the DNA end is better matched by TRBJ2-3. The CDR3 is made up of 17 amino acids. Germline assignment: CDR1 MNHEY and CDR2 SMNVEV (reference sequence). DNA of the CDR3: TGTGCCAGCAGTCGCTCACAGGGACTCAGGGGCAATCAGCCCCAGTATTTT. It encodes CASSRSQGLRGNQPQYF.

At least ten counts were recorded for this clone. The chain joins TRBV5-1 to TRBJ2-5, with 10 bases that match TRBD2. TRBJ2-7 matches the DNA end more closely, so the J call is doubtful. Per germline, CDR1 SGHRS and CDR2 YFSETQ. The CDR3 sequence is 15 residues long. The CDR3 region has the DNA TGCGCCAGCAGCTCCTCGACTAGCGGGCCCGGCGAGCAGTACTTC. Protein: CASSSSTSGPGEQYF.

The rearrangement links TRBV10-3 to TRBJ2-5, with D hard to call. Germline CDR1 and CDR2: ENHRY and SYGVKD. CDR3 size: 14 residues. Trimming removed 6 bases from V and 4 bases from J, with 15 bases in between. DNA of the CDR3: TGTGCCATCAGCGACGATAGGGCTGGAGAGACCCAGTACTTC. Its translation: CAISDDRAGETQYF.

The chain links TRBV9 to TRBJ2-3; 7 bases agree with TRBD2. This CDR3 has 16 amino acids. V trimming: 0 bases; J trimming: 0 bases; junction bases outside the gene matches: 4. Per germline, CDR1 SGDLS and CDR2 YYNGEE. Here the CDR3 DNA reads TGTGCCAGCAGCGTAGGACCTAGCGGTAGCACAGATACGCAGTATTTT. Translating gives CASSVGPSGSTDTQYF.

This clone was seen repeatedly, ten times or more. The chain recombines TRBV9 with TRBJ2-5, with 8 positions matching TRBD2. This CDR3 is built from 16 residues. Per the germline V gene, CDR1 is SGDLS and CDR2 is YYNGEE. The V gene end was trimmed by 3 bases and the J gene end by 2 bases; junction bases not matched to a gene: 9. CDR3 in amino acids: CASSESGGRWQETQYF. DNA for the CDR3: TGTGCCAGCAGCGAGAGTGGCGGGAGGTGGCAAGAGACCCAGTACTTC.

The chain has TRBV28 and TRBJ2-7, with D unresolved. The CDR3 consists of 14 residues. Germline CDR1 is MDHEN and CDR2 is SYDVKM. With 5 bases removed from V and 2 bases from J, the gap between germline ends came to 13 bases. The CDR3 nucleotides read TGTGCCAGCAGTCAATTGGACGGACCCTACGAGCAGTACTTC. This sequence encodes CASSQLDGPYEQYF.

Remarks on this clone: This is likely an artifact of a read error, given a far larger clone one base away. The gene calls are TRBV6-4 and TRBJ2-1; the D is unclear. Germline CDR1 and CDR2: MRHNA and SNTAGT. This CDR3 comprises 13 residues. V lost 2 bases and J lost 5, with 7 bases in between. CDR3: CASSDVANNEQFF. In nucleotides, the CDR3 is TGTGCCAGCAGTGACGTGGCAAACAATGAGCAGTTCTTC.

V usage is TRBV30 and J usage is TRBJ1-6; the D gene is possibly TRBD1 (5 bases). Looked up from germline, CDR1 is GTSNPN and CDR2 is SVGIG (reference sequence). V gave up 3 bases and J gave up 3 bases, with 6 bases separating them. The CDR3 loop spans 13 amino acids. CDR3 sequence (DNA): TGTGCCTGGAGGGACAACTATAATTCACCCCTCCACTTT. Its translation is CAWRDNYNSPLHF.

Turning to this clone: A far larger clone is off by one base, so a read error is likely. The genes are TRBV5-1 and TRBJ1-5, with TRBD1 as a possible D gene (5 bases). The V gene's germline CDR1 is SGHRS and CDR2 YFSETQ. There are 16 residues in the CDR3. CDR3 sequence reads: CASSLEPGTPNQPQRF. DNA for the CDR3: TGCGCCAGCAGCTTGGAACCCGGGACCCCCAATCAGCCCCAGCGTTTT. The full variable domain, completed using reference TRBV5-1 and TRBJ1-5, is KAGVTQTPRYLIKTRGQQVTLSCSPISGHRSVSWYQQTPGQGLQFLFEYFSETQRNKGNFPGRFSGRQFSNSRSEMNVSTLELGDSALYLCASSLEPGTPNQPQRFGDGTRLSIL.

V and J are TRBV7-9 and TRBJ1-4; TRBD1 matches at 10 bases. J gave up 8 bases and V 7 bases, and 13 bases lay outside the gene matches. The germline V gene has CDR1 SEHNR and CDR2 FQNEAQ (reference sequence). This CDR3 has 16 residues. CDR3 in DNA: TGTGCCAGCACCCCTCCTTCGACAGGGGGCCGGGAAAAACTGTTTTTT. This translates into CASTPPSTGGREKLFF.